These T cell receptor beta chains were read from a single sample in a study of circulating CD8 cells and anti-PD-1 response in melanoma. Via MiXCR, TCRdb re-called the reads, giving one row per CDR3 protein. Seen here are roughly 1,200 distinct CDR3 sequences, less than 9% observed once, and the top ten hold about 4.6%. The sample in question was CD8+ T cells from PBMCs, obtained at baseline or after one month of anti-PD-1 therapy (not recorded which). Receptors originate from a human donor with melanoma. Both conserved end residues are part of each CDR3. A D gene is named only where the DNA matches it firmly. The size field is filled for only some rows; it gives once, few, many or a size class.

TRBJ2-2 | TRBV7-3 | 14 | NA | medium-sized | CASEQGGNTGELFF | TGTGCCAGCGAACAGGGAGGAAACACCGGGGAGCTGTTTTTT
TRBJ2-1 | TRBV19 | 12 | NA | medium-sized | CASSPTHNEQFF | TGTGCCAGTAGTCCGACTCACAATGAGCAGTTCTTC
TRBJ2-5 | TRBV2 | 17 | NA | medium-sized | CASSDGRVDGFQETQYF | TGTGCCAGCAGTGATGGTCGGGTAGACGGGTTCCAAGAGACCCAGTACTTC
TRBJ2-7 | TRBV30 | 14 | TRBD1 | medium-sized | CAWSAGQGYHEQYF | TGTGCCTGGAGTGCGGGACAGGGGTACCACGAGCAGTACTTC
TRBJ2-2 | TRBV4-1 | 16 | TRBD1 | large | CASSTPTGVDTGELFF | TGCGCCAGCAGCACCCCGACAGGGGTGGACACCGGGGAGCTGTTTTTT
TRBJ2-2 | TRBV29-1 | 12 | NA | medium-sized | CSVEPNTGELFF | TGCAGCGTTGAACCGAACACCGGGGAGCTGTTTTTT
TRBJ2-2 | TRBV25-1 | 13 | NA | large | CASSDGFIEELFF | TGTGCCAGCAGTGACGGATTTATTGAGGAGCTGTTTTTT
TRBJ2-3 | TRBV29-1 | 14 | NA | large | CSVVGGTSTDTQYF | TGCAGCGTTGTCGGAGGGACTAGCACAGATACGCAGTATTTT
TRBJ1-5 | TRBV27 | 13 | NA | medium-sized | CASSSNINQPQHF | TGTGCCAGCAGTTCCAATATCAATCAGCCCCAGCATTTT
TRBJ2-7 | TRBV11-1 | 15 | TRBD1 | large | CASSPTQGAWSEQYF | TGTGCCAGCAGCCCAACACAGGGGGCGTGGAGCGAGCAGTACTTC
TRBJ1-1 | TRBV19 | 11 | NA | medium-sized | CASRANTEAFF | TGTGCCAGTAGGGCGAACACTGAAGCTTTCTTT
TRBJ1-4 | TRBV5-6 | 14 | TRBD1 | medium-sized | CASSGEQGGEKLFF | TGTGCCAGCAGCGGTGAACAGGGGGGTGAAAAACTGTTTTTT
TRBJ2-2 | TRBV7-3 | 16 | TRBD2 | large | CASSSSGGLNTGELFF | TGTGCCAGCAGCTCTAGCGGGGGGCTTAACACCGGGGAGCTGTTTTTT
TRBJ1-3 | TRBV20-1 | 13 | NA | NA | CSARDFEGNTIYF | TGCAGTGCGCGAGATTTCGAAGGAAACACCATATATTTT
TRBJ2-7 | TRBV7-2 | 16 | TRBD1 | large | CASSLTGSRLLYEQYF | TGTGCCAGCAGCTTGACAGGGTCCCGCCTCCTGTACGAGCAGTACTTC
TRBJ1-2 | TRBV12-3/TRBV12-4 | 15 | TRBD1 | large | CASSYLTGQDGGYTF | TGTGCCAGCAGTTACCTCACGGGACAGGATGGCGGCTACACCTTC
TRBJ2-7 | TRBV19 | 14 | TRBD1 | large | CATSQGAVDYEQYF | TGTGCCACCTCCCAGGGGGCAGTTGACTACGAGCAGTACTTC
TRBJ2-7 | TRBV28 | 14 | NA | medium-sized | CASSLPRTAYEQYF | TGTGCCAGCAGTCTCCCCAGGACCGCTTACGAGCAGTACTTC
TRBJ2-3 | TRBV7-2 | 12 | NA | medium-sized | CASSSDSNTQYF | TGTGCCAGCAGCTCCGATAGCAATACGCAGTATTTT
TRBJ1-4 | TRBV27 | 13 | NA | medium-sized | CASSLRLGEKLFF | TGTGCCAGCAGTTTACGGCTGGGAGAAAAACTGTTTTTT
TRBJ1-6 | TRBV10-3 | 13 | NA | large | CAISGEGNSPLHF | TGTGCCATCAGTGGTGAAGGGAATTCACCCCTCCACTTT
TRBJ2-1 | TRBV19 | 12 | NA | medium-sized | CASSPSYNEQFF | TGTGCCAGTAGCCCGTCCTACAATGAGCAGTTCTTC
TRBJ2-1 | TRBV13 | 12 | TRBD1 | large | CASRDRGNEQFF | TGTGCCAGCCGGGACAGGGGCAATGAGCAGTTCTTC
TRBJ2-1 | TRBV19 | 13 | NA | medium-sized | CASRSEDPNEQFF | TGTGCCAGTAGGAGCGAAGACCCCAATGAGCAGTTCTTC
TRBJ2-1 | TRBV7-2 | 12 | NA | large | CASSPKRVEQFF | TGTGCCAGCAGCCCGAAGAGGGTAGAGCAGTTCTTC
TRBJ2-1 | TRBV9 | 13 | TRBD1 | large | CASSGDRGNEQFF | TGTGCCAGCAGCGGGGACAGGGGGAATGAGCAGTTCTTC
TRBJ1-2 | TRBV28 | 17 | TRBD1 | large | CASSFRDRGQPNYGYTF | TGTGCCAGCAGCTTCCGGGACAGGGGGCAACCTAACTATGGCTACACCTTC
TRBJ2-7 | TRBV9 | 23 | NA | NA | CASSIYLCSVEDTSKDGTYEQYF | NA
TRBJ2-2 | TRBV4-1 | 15 | TRBD1 | large | CASSEWDRNTGELFF | TGCGCCAGCAGCGAATGGGACAGGAACACCGGGGAGCTGTTTTTT
TRBJ2-7 | TRBV7-2 | 16 | NA | medium-sized | CASSLFPQGKFHEQYF | TGTGCCAGCAGCCTTTTCCCACAGGGAAAGTTCCACGAGCAGTACTTC
TRBJ1-1 | TRBV29-1 | 16 | NA | large | CSVEDLDQGANTEAFF | TGCAGCGTTGAAGATCTGGACCAGGGAGCTAACACTGAAGCTTTCTTT
TRBJ1-2 | TRBV5-4 | 14 | TRBD1 | few | CASSQEQGANGYTF | TGTGCCAGCAGTCAGGAACAGGGGGCAAATGGCTACACCTTC
TRBJ2-3 | TRBV28 | 13 | NA | large | CASSSRLEDTQYF | TGTGCCAGCAGTTCCCGACTGGAGGATACGCAGTATTTT
TRBJ2-3 | TRBV6-6 | 14 | NA | medium-sized | CASSYMDPTDTQYF | TGTGCCAGCAGTTACATGGACCCCACAGATACGCAGTATTTT
TRBJ1-5 | TRBV19 | 14 | NA | few | CASMNSGVNQPQHF | TGTGCCAGTATGAATTCGGGAGTCAATCAGCCCCAGCATTTT
TRBJ2-7 | TRBV19 | 14 | TRBD1 | NA | CATSQGAVDCEQYF | TGTGCCACCTCCCAGGGGGCAGTCGACTGCGAGCAGTACTTC
TRBJ2-5 | TRBV6-6 | 14 | NA | medium-sized | CASTPVGGAESQYF | TGTGCCAGCACCCCCGTAGGGGGGGCTGAGTCCCAGTACTTC
TRBJ2-2 | TRBV20-1 | 16 | NA | medium-sized | CSANFRGAANTGELFF | TGCAGTGCTAATTTCAGGGGGGCAGCGAACACCGGGGAGCTGTTTTTT
TRBJ2-1 | TRBV2 | 17 | TRBD2 | medium-sized | CASIGLAENPSYNEQFF | TGTGCCAGCATTGGACTAGCGGAGAACCCCTCCTACAATGAGCAGTTCTTC
TRBJ2-1 | TRBV7-3 | 15 | TRBD2 | large | CASSLAGGAYNEQFF | TGTGCCAGCAGCTTAGCCGGGGGGGCCTACAATGAGCAGTTCTTC
TRBJ2-4 | TRBV7-8 | 12 | NA | large | CASSLGMDIQYF | TGTGCCAGCAGCTTAGGGATGGACATTCAGTACTTC